This T cell receptor (beta chain) was profiled in a study of beta chain features in type 1 diabetes. The whole isolated RNA underwent reverse transcription, so sequencing captured expressed TCRB transcripts. TCRdb's table, derived via immunoSEQ multiplex PCR, lists solely in-frame clones and lacks some. The table includes roughly 260,000 clones, approximately 10% detected once. Broader study findings: Shortening of TCRB CDR3s, moderate but significant, appeared in all four CD4+ subsets of Type 1 diabetes patients.

This clone was picked up a small number of times. What it recognizes is unknown. V shed 4 bases and J shed 0 bases, with 13 bases lying between them. CDR1 is MDHEN, CDR2 SYDVKM, per germline. This CDR3 region has 15 residues. This rearrangement joins TRBV28 to TRBJ2-7; a possible D gene is TRBD2 (6 bases). Sequencing was carried out using naive CD4+ T cells from blood. This clonotype originated in a man aged 25 to 45 with type 1 diabetes. CDR3 in DNA: TGTGCCAGCAGTTCCCCGGGACTGCACTCCTACGAGCAGTACTTC. Protein: CASSSPGLHSYEQYF.